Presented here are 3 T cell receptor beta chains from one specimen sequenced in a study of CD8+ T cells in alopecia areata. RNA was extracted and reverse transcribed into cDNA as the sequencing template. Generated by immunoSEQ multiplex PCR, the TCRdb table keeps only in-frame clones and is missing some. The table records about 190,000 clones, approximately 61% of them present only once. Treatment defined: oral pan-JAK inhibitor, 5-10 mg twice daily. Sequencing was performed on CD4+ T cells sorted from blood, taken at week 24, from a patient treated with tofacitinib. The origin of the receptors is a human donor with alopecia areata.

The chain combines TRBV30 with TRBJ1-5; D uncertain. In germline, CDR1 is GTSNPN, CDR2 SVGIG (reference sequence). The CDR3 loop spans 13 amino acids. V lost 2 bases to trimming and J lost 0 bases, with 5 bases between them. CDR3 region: CAWSRGSNQPQHF. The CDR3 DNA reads TGTGCCTGGAGTCGGGGTAGCAATCAGCCCCAGCATTTT.

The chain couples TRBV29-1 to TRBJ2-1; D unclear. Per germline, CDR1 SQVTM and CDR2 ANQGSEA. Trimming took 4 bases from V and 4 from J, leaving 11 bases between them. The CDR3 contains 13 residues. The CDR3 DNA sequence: TGCAGCGTTGGAAAAAATAGATACAATGAGCAGTTCTTC. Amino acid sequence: CSVGKNRYNEQFF.

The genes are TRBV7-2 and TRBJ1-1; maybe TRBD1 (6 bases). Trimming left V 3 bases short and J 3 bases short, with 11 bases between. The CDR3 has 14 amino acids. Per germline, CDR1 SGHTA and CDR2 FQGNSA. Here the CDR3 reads CASSFRGGHTEAFF. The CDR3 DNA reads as TGTGCCAGCAGCTTCAGGGGAGGGCACACTGAAGCTTTCTTT.